The next 28 T cell receptor beta chains were all read from a single sample in a study of tumor-infiltrating lymphocytes in primary liver carcinoma. Both RNA and DNA were isolated together from approximately 20-30 mg of bulk tissue that had not been sorted. TCR beta cDNA was prepared out of about 510 ng total RNA by means of a constant-region primer. Library construction for TCR beta comprised three nested multiplex PCR rounds performed with slightly modified ARM-PCR. TRBV1-TRBV30 forward primers paired with a C-beta reverse primer drove the first two PCR rounds, approximately 11 cycles each. TCRdb reprocessed the multiplex PCR reads with MiXCR, giving one entry per CDR3 protein. The sample holds about 210,000 distinct CDR3 sequences, around four fifths seen once. Sequencing was done on a sample of tumor tissue from primary liver carcinoma. The receptors shown here come from a man aged 35-49 years with primary liver carcinoma and hepatitis B virus infection.

The chain's CDR3 is CASSSPGLAGVHTQYF. As DNA, the CDR3 is TGTGCCAGCAGCTCACCGGGACTAGCGGGGGTTCATACGCAGTATTTT. The chain combines TRBV11-2 with TRBJ2-3, with TRBD2 matching over 14 bases. Germline V CDR1 and CDR2: SGHAT, FQNNGV. This CDR3 is built from 16 residues. Trimming removed 4 bases from V and 7 bases from J; junction bases left unmatched: 7.

As to this clonotype: An end of the junction does not agree with germline; a read error may underlie this. This rearrangement joins TRBV6-5 to TRBJ2-3; possible D gene TRBD2, 5 bases. The CDR3 contains 15 residues. Germline loops: CDR1 MNHEY, CDR2 SVGAGI. CDR3 loop: CVSNPGLPGTDTQYF. CDR3 sequence (DNA): TGTGTCAGCAACCCAGGACTGCCGGGAACAGATACGCAGTATTTT.

Comments on this clonotype: This may come from a read error, since a much larger clone is one base off. This chain joins TRBV4-2 and TRBJ2-7; D is tentatively TRBD1 or TRBD2 (5 bases each). Germline V gives CDR1 LGHNA, CDR2 YNFKEQ. Trimming cost V 3 bases and J 7 bases, with 13 bases left between them. This CDR3 is built from 13 residues. CDR3 DNA sequence: TGTGCCAGCAGCCAGCATTACGAGGGGGAGCAGTACTTC. This gives the protein CASSQHYEGEQYF.

Concerning this clonotype: One junction end disagrees with the germline gene, perhaps due to a read error. This rearrangement joins TRBV19 to TRBJ2-2; a possible D gene is TRBD2 (5 bases). Per the germline V gene, CDR1 is LNHDA and CDR2 is SQIVND (reference sequence). The CDR3 loop spans 13 amino acids. CDR3 DNA sequence: TGTGCCAGTAGTATACCGTGGACCGGGGAGCTATTTTTT. Amino acid sequence: CASSIPWTGELFF.

The rearrangement uses TRBV11-1 and TRBJ2-3; D may match TRBD1 or TRBD2 (5 bases each). V lost 4 bases and J 3 bases, leaving 26 bases between the germline ends. Germline V gene lookup returns CDR1 SGHAT and CDR2 FQDESV (reference sequence). The CDR3 is 19 residues long. The DNA of the CDR3 is TGTGCCAGCAGCTCTGGGGGAAGCTCTGTTGGGTACCGAACAGATACGCAGTATTTT. Encoded protein: CASSSGGSSVGYRTDTQYF.

A word on this clonotype: The junction differs from germline at one of its ends, possibly a read error. V is TRBV11-1 and J is TRBJ2-5, with a weak D call TRBD2 (6 bases). The germline V gene has CDR1 SGHAT and CDR2 FQDESV (reference sequence). This CDR3 is built from 15 residues. As DNA, the CDR3 is TGTGTCAGCACCCTCACGGGAGTAGTGGGAGAGACCCAGTACTTC. Residues: CVSTLTGVVGETQYF.

For this clonotype: One end of the junction is discordant with germline, which a read error may explain. This rearrangement joins TRBV6-5 to TRBJ1-6; D is perhaps TRBD1 (6 bases). This CDR3 has 16 residues. The germline gives CDR1 MNHEY, CDR2 SVGAGI. The CDR3 coding sequence is TGTGCCAGCAGTTCCGGGACAAGGGGCCGGGATTCAGCCCTCCACTTT. It codes for CASSSGTRGRDSALHF.

Concerning this clonotype: Germline and junction disagree at one end, which may indicate a read error. This chain joins TRBV12-3 or TRBV12-4 and TRBJ1-2, with a tentative D call TRBD1 (5 bases). CDR3 size: 12 residues. This CDR3 reads CANSIPGIGYTF. The CDR3 DNA is TGTGCCAACAGTATACCAGGGATCGGCTACACCTTC.

Worth noting for this clonotype: The final CDR3 position lacks the conserved phenylalanine or tryptophan, pointing to a likely read error. The J gene is TRBJ1-1, the V gene TRBV30; D is unresolved. Germline CDR1 reads GTSNPN; CDR2 reads SVGIG (reference sequence). This CDR3 spans 11 amino acids. CDR3 bases: TGTGCCTGGAGACGGAACGCTGAAGCTTTCTAT. Amino acid sequence: CAWRRNAEAFY.

This clonotype was seen many times. This sequence joins TRBV5-1 and TRBJ2-7, with a possible D match to TRBD1 (6 bases). Germline loops: CDR1 SGHRS, CDR2 YFSETQ. CDR3 length equals 13 residues. Trimming removed 0 bases from V and 2 bases from J, with 6 bases in between. The CDR3 spells CASSLEGAYEQYF. The CDR3 nucleotides read TGCGCCAGCAGCTTGGAGGGGGCCTACGAGCAGTACTTC.

On this clonotype itself: One end of the junction fails to match germline, which may point to a read error. CDR3 region: CASSSSRDPSDEPNF. CDR3 sequence (DNA): TGTGCCAGCAGCTCATCCCGGGACCCCTCCGACGAGCCGAACTTC. This chain connects TRBV11-1 to TRBJ2-7; TRBD1 or TRBD2 may be the D gene (5 bases each). CDR3 size: 15 residues. CDR1 SGHAT and CDR2 FQDESV come from the germline V gene (reference sequence).

This clonotype has only a few counts. A much larger clone lies a single base off, so this may be a read error. V and J are TRBV7-9 and TRBJ2-7; D is perhaps TRBD2 (5 bases). The CDR3 totals 14 residues. The V gene's germline CDR1 is SEHNR and CDR2 FQNEAQ (reference sequence). CDR3 DNA sequence: TGTGCCAGCTGCTTAGGGAACACCGGGGACGAGCAGTACTTC. Its protein is CASCLGNTGDEQYF.

The chain recombines TRBV10-3 with TRBJ2-7, with TRBD2 as a possible D gene (6 bases). The CDR3 loop spans 13 amino acids. The germline V gene encodes CDR1 ENHRY and CDR2 SYGVKD. The CDR3 loop reads CTISGPGEHEQYF. The CDR3 nucleotides are TGTACTATAAGTGGGCCGGGGGAGCACGAGCAGTACTTC.

About this clonotype itself: One junction end does not reproduce the germline sequence, and a read error may be involved. The CDR3 nucleotides read TGTGTCAGCAGCCCCGGACTAGCGGGCTACATCGGTGAGCTGTTTTTT. Its translation: CVSSPGLAGYIGELFF. V and J are TRBV11-3 and TRBJ2-2; TRBD2 agrees at 11 bases. The CDR3 is 16 amino acids. Germline-derived CDR1 and CDR2 are SGHNT and YENEEA.

This clonotype has a single count. This chain uses TRBV6-1 with TRBJ1-1; unclear D gene. Germline V lookup: CDR1 MNHNS, CDR2 SASEGT. V was cut by 6 bases and J by 3 bases, with 8 bases left in between. There are 12 residues in the CDR3. The CDR3 bases are TGTGCCAGCAGATGGTGGGACACTGAAGCTTTCTTT. Translated, it gives CASRWWDTEAFF.

Of note for this clonotype: One end of the junction varies from germline; a read error may be responsible. The J gene is TRBJ2-5, the V gene TRBV6-5; TRBD1 agrees at 8 bases. The CDR3 totals 14 residues. CDR1 is MNHEY and CDR2 is SVGAGI in the germline V gene. CDR3 sequence (DNA): TGTGTCAGCAGGTACGCAGGGGGCAAGGAGACCCAGTACTTC. Amino acid sequence: CVSRYAGGKETQYF.

A word on this clonotype: This is likely a read error, given that the CDR3 carries no conserved phenylalanine or tryptophan at its end. The chain employs TRBV12-3 or TRBV12-4 and TRBJ2-3; 7 nucleotides match TRBD2. The CDR3 loop spans 13 amino acids. The chain's CDR3 is CTSSTSGTDTQYY. For the CDR3, the DNA is TGTACCAGCAGTACTAGCGGCACAGATACGCAGTATTAT.

About this clonotype itself: A junction end diverges from the germline sequence, so it may reflect a read error. V and J are TRBV6-5 and TRBJ2-7; tentatively, D is TRBD2 (6 bases). The germline V gene has CDR1 MNHEY and CDR2 SVGAGI. CDR3 size: 17 residues. In nucleotides, the CDR3 is TGTGCCAGCAGGGAAGACGGTCTCGGGACTTACTCCTATGAGCAGAACTTC. Residues: CASREDGLGTYSYEQNF.

Turning to this clonotype: No conserved phenylalanine or tryptophan ends this CDR3, so it is likely a read error. This rearrangement joins TRBV7-8 to TRBJ2-5; possible D gene TRBD1, 6 bases. This CDR3 has 16 amino acids. Germline-derived CDR1 and CDR2 are SGHVS and FQNEAQ. V was pared by 5 bases and J by 6 bases, with 22 bases between. Here the CDR3 reads CASSLVTTGLQKTQYI. The CDR3, as DNA: TGTGCCAGCAGCCTGGTAACGACAGGCTTACAAAAGACCCAGTACATC.

V and J are TRBV5-5 and TRBJ2-5; D unresolved. The germline CDR1 and CDR2 sequences are SGHKS and YYEKEE (reference sequence). V lost 0 bases to trimming and J lost 2 bases, with 11 bases between them. The CDR3 has 15 residues. The CDR3 region has the DNA TGTGCCAGCAGCTTGGGCGTTGGTATTCAAGAGACCCAGTACTTC. As protein: CASSLGVGIQETQYF.

About this clonotype: Given a much more abundant clone one base away, this may be a read error. V is TRBV5-1 and J is TRBJ2-7; possible D gene TRBD2, 6 bases. The CDR3 totals 15 residues. Per the germline V gene, CDR1 is SGHRS and CDR2 is YFSETQ. This CDR3 reads CAISGTGLRSYEQYF. The CDR3 DNA reads TGCGCCATCAGCGGCACGGGACTCCGCTCCTACGAGCAGTACTTC.

With regard to this clonotype: A read error may account for a junction end that differs from germline. The rearrangement uses TRBV12-3 or TRBV12-4 and TRBJ1-5, with D possibly TRBD1 on 5 matching bases. The CDR3 length is 12 residues. DNA for the CDR3: TGTGCTAGCAGCGTCGGAACAGGGCCCCAGCATTTT. The encoded protein is CASSVGTGPQHF.

This clonotype was detected only a few times. It is likely a read error, because the conserved phenylalanine at the end of the CDR3 is missing. The rearrangement links TRBV11-3 to TRBJ2-1; D not certain. Germline assignment: CDR1 SGHNT and CDR2 YENEEA. The length of the CDR3 is 14 residues. CDR3 nucleotides: TGTGCCAGCAGCTTCGCCGGCCCCTATAATGAGCAGTTCTTA. Its translation: CASSFAGPYNEQFL.

As concerns this clonotype: Germline and junction disagree at one end, which may indicate a read error. The chain uses TRBV4-3 and TRBJ2-1, with D possibly TRBD2 on 6 matching bases. Germline CDR1 is LGHNA and CDR2 is YSLEER. The CDR3 is 17 amino acids. The CDR3 region is CASNPRPPGTSYNEQLF. DNA of the CDR3: TGCGCCAGCAACCCTAGGCCCCCAGGGACTTCCTACAATGAGCAGTTATTC.

As to this clonotype: One end of the junction fails to match germline, which may point to a read error. The chain joins TRBV5-4 to TRBJ2-2; the D call may be TRBD1 or TRBD2 (6 bases each). The CDR3 runs to 17 residues. The germline CDR1 and CDR2 sequences are SGHNT and YYREEE (reference sequence). CDR3 region: CASNLAGRDILTGELFF. CDR3 bases: TGTGCCAGCAACTTGGCAGGGCGGGACATATTGACCGGGGAGCTGTTTTTT.

In regard to this clonotype: Since no conserved phenylalanine or tryptophan closes the CDR3, a read error is the likely cause. V usage is TRBV6-2 or TRBV6-3 and J usage is TRBJ1-5; D gene ambiguous. Trimming shortened V by 6 bases and J by 4 bases, and 13 bases separated the two germline ends. The CDR3 covers 14 residues. Germline lookup yields CDR1 MNHEY and CDR2 SVGEGT. In DNA, the CDR3 is TGTGCCAGCAGCCTCGACATGAGAAATCAGCCCCAGCATTTA. This translates into CASSLDMRNQPQHL.

This clonotype has a handful of counts. The junction and the germline gene differ at one end; a read error may be behind it. This chain uses TRBV4-1 with TRBJ2-1; 7 bases are shared with TRBD1. The CDR3 runs to 16 residues. In germline, CDR1 is MGHRA, CDR2 YSYEKL. This chain's CDR3 is CASSQETATGYNEQFF. The CDR3 DNA reads TGTGCCAGTAGCCAAGAGACCGCGACAGGGTACAATGAGCAGTTCTTC.

This chain joins TRBV11-2 and TRBJ2-1; TRBD2 matches 8 bases. CDR1 and CDR2 from the germline V gene are SGHAT and FQNNGV. The CDR3 covers 16 residues. V was pared by 1 base and J by 7 bases, with 9 bases of the junction left unmatched. CDR3 coding DNA: TGTGCCAGCAGCTTAGGGTTCGGGAGGGTTATAAATGAGCAGTTCTTC. It yields the protein CASSLGFGRVINEQFF.